This T cell receptor beta chain was observed in a study of T cells in narcolepsy. At the level of the study: Donors had narcolepsy type 1 or type 2, or were healthy controls. The study, taken as a whole, reports: HCRT-specific and TRIB2-specific autoreactive clonotypes appeared among same-patient CSF and blood CD4+ clonotypes. Reportedly, autoreactive clonotypes were serially detected in patients' blood but not controls'. Some memory CD4+ repertoires had no autoreactive clone sequences.

Clones were sequenced by immunoSEQ multiplex PCR, and TCRdb holds only the in-frame ones, with some missing. The sample lists about 37,000 clones, 80% occurring once. The CDR3 extends over 12 amino acids. V lost 2 bases and J lost 3, with 6 bases in between. Germline V gene sequence: CDR1 SGHDT, CDR2 YYEEEE. Details on this clone: Antigen specificity is unknown.

The specimen was memory (CD45RA-) CD4+ T cells from blood. V usage is TRBV5-6 and J usage is TRBJ2-7; D gene unclear. The TCR sequence derives from a human donor in good health. The CDR3 spells CASSFRFYEQYF. The CDR3 DNA follows: TGTGCCAGCAGCTTCCGCTTCTACGAGCAGTACTTC.